The clone carrying this T cell receptor (beta chain) occurred once. Antigen unknown. This CDR3 is built from 13 residues. The V end lost 5 bases, the J end lost 10 bases, and 12 bases lay between the germline ends. Germline V gives CDR1 SGHTA, CDR2 FQGTGA. The data originate from a study of cytomegalovirus exposure and HLA in healthy donors. The PCR used 60 Vbeta and 13 Jbeta primers. Sequenced by immunoSEQ multiplex PCR; TCRdb stores in-frame clones only, minus some. The sample includes about 180,000 clones, around 80% seen only once; the top ten take more than 5.5%. Study results and caveats: In a later analysis, at a false discovery rate of 0.05, roughly 18,000 TCR beta sequences were associated with HLA alleles.

The clonotype comes from a middle-aged man in good health and CMV-seronegative. The chain combines TRBV7-3 with TRBJ1-6; D not certain. Sample: PBMCs. CDR3 in amino acids: CASSLQRSSPLHF. CDR3 sequence (DNA): TGTGCCAGCAGCCTACAAAGGAGCTCACCCCTCCACTTT.